The sequence of this T cell receptor beta chain was determined in a study of post-analysis software for immune sequencing data. Study details: Patients had relapsing-remitting, secondary progressive or progressive-relapsing multiple sclerosis; some lacked subtype.

General study results and limits: Compared against controls, patients with multiple sclerosis displayed significantly lower normalized Chao1 diversity. Patients had higher frequencies than controls of about five TRBV segments, including TRBV5-6, TRBV5-1 and TRBV20-1.

As regards this clonotype: No antigen is known for it.

Trimming took off 4 bases at V and 8 bases at J, with 15 bases between the two ends. Germline values: CDR1 MNHNS, CDR2 SASEGT. The CDR3 loop spans 14 amino acids. Built from TCR beta cDNA, the libraries had unique molecular identifiers in them. TCRdb independently ran MiXCR on the PCR reads; one entry per CDR3 protein. The sample consists of approximately 770,000 distinct CDR3 sequences, roughly 46% of them appearing once. The chain carries TRBV6-1 and TRBJ2-1; possibly TRBD2 for D (6 bases). Sequencing was carried out using blood. This TCR derives from a girl aged 10-17 years with multiple sclerosis. This CDR3 is CASSGLVADHEQFF. The CDR3 DNA sequence: TGTGCCAGCAGTGGACTAGTTGCCGATCATGAGCAGTTCTTC.